A selection of T cell receptor beta chains follows, all from one sample in a study of radiation and T cells in renal cell carcinoma. Sequencing was performed with immunoSEQ multiplex PCR; in TCRdb, only in-frame clones are kept and a portion is missing. The sample yields roughly 5,000 clones, roughly 72% seen once. This sample comprised tumor tissue, obtained from a patient whose treatment was nephrectomy without radiotherapy. These receptors were taken from a human donor with renal cell carcinoma. Both conserved end residues are part of each CDR3. The D gene is left open where the match is weak. A clone size is listed for some rows: how often the clone was seen (once, few, many), or a class if it is expanded.

size: few; J: TRBJ2-5; V: TRBV7-6; D: TRBD2; DNA: TGTGCCAGCGGGCGGGAGGGCCAAGAGACCCAGTACTTC; CDR3: CASGREGQETQYF
size: NA; J: TRBJ2-2; V: TRBV5-1; D: NA; DNA: TGCGCCAGCAGCTTGGAAAACCCCGGGGAGCTGTTTTTT; CDR3: CASSLENPGELFF
size: NA; J: TRBJ2-5; V: TRBV13; D: NA; DNA: TGTGCCAGCAGCCCACCACGGCGTCAAGAGACCCAGTACTTC; CDR3: CASSPPRRQETQYF
size: NA; J: TRBJ2-3; V: TRBV6-1; D: NA; DNA: TGTGCCAGCACCGAGGGGGGGGGTAGCACAGATACGCAGTATTTT; CDR3: CASTEGGGSTDTQYF
size: few; J: TRBJ2-2; V: TRBV30; D: NA; DNA: TGTGCCTGGAGTGTACTCAGGGAAGGGGACGGGGAGCTGTTTTTT; CDR3: CAWSVLREGDGELFF
size: NA; J: TRBJ2-3; V: TRBV7-2; D: NA; DNA: TGTGCCAGCAGCTTTCAGGGTCCTAGCACAGATACGCAGTATTTT; CDR3: CASSFQGPSTDTQYF
size: NA; J: TRBJ2-5; V: TRBV28; D: TRBD2; DNA: TGTGCCAGCAGTACACCTCAGACTAGCGCCGAGACCCAGTACTTC; CDR3: CASSTPQTSAETQYF
size: NA; J: TRBJ2-3; V: TRBV7-9; D: NA; DNA: TGTGCCAGCAGCCTCAGTTTCTCTAGCACAGATACGCAGTATTTT; CDR3: CASSLSFSSTDTQYF
size: NA; J: TRBJ2-7; V: TRBV6-6; D: NA; DNA: TGTGCCAGCAGTGCCACCCTTTCAGCCTACGAGCAGTACTTC; CDR3: CASSATLSAYEQYF
size: NA; J: TRBJ1-3; V: TRBV28; D: NA; DNA: TGTGCCAGCAGTGAGGGGCAGAGAGGAAACACCATATATTTT; CDR3: CASSEGQRGNTIYF
size: few; J: TRBJ2-2; V: TRBV19; D: NA; DNA: TGTGCCAGTAGTATAGATTACCTGGACAGAAACACCGGGGAGCTGTTTTTT; CDR3: CASSIDYLDRNTGELFF
size: NA; J: TRBJ2-7; V: TRBV7-6; D: NA; DNA: TGTGCCAGCAGCCCCAGGGAGCCCGCCGAGCAGTACTTC; CDR3: CASSPREPAEQYF
size: few; J: TRBJ1-6; V: TRBV14; D: NA; DNA: TGTGCCAGCAGCCAATGGGGCGGGAATTCACCCCTCCACTTT; CDR3: CASSQWGGNSPLHF
size: NA; J: TRBJ2-7; V: TRBV10-3; D: NA; DNA: TGTGCCATCAGTGACCCCGGGGGTCCCCGTCGAGGCTACGAGCAGTACTTC; CDR3: CAISDPGGPRRGYEQYF
size: once; J: TRBJ2-2; V: TRBV6-5; D: TRBD1; DNA: TGTGCCAGCAGTTCTGACAGGGGCACCGGGGAGCTGTTTTTT; CDR3: CASSSDRGTGELFF
size: once; J: TRBJ2-3; V: TRBV4-3; D: NA; DNA: TGCGCCAGCAGCCAAGATCTAGGGGCGACAGATACGCAGTATTTT; CDR3: CASSQDLGATDTQYF